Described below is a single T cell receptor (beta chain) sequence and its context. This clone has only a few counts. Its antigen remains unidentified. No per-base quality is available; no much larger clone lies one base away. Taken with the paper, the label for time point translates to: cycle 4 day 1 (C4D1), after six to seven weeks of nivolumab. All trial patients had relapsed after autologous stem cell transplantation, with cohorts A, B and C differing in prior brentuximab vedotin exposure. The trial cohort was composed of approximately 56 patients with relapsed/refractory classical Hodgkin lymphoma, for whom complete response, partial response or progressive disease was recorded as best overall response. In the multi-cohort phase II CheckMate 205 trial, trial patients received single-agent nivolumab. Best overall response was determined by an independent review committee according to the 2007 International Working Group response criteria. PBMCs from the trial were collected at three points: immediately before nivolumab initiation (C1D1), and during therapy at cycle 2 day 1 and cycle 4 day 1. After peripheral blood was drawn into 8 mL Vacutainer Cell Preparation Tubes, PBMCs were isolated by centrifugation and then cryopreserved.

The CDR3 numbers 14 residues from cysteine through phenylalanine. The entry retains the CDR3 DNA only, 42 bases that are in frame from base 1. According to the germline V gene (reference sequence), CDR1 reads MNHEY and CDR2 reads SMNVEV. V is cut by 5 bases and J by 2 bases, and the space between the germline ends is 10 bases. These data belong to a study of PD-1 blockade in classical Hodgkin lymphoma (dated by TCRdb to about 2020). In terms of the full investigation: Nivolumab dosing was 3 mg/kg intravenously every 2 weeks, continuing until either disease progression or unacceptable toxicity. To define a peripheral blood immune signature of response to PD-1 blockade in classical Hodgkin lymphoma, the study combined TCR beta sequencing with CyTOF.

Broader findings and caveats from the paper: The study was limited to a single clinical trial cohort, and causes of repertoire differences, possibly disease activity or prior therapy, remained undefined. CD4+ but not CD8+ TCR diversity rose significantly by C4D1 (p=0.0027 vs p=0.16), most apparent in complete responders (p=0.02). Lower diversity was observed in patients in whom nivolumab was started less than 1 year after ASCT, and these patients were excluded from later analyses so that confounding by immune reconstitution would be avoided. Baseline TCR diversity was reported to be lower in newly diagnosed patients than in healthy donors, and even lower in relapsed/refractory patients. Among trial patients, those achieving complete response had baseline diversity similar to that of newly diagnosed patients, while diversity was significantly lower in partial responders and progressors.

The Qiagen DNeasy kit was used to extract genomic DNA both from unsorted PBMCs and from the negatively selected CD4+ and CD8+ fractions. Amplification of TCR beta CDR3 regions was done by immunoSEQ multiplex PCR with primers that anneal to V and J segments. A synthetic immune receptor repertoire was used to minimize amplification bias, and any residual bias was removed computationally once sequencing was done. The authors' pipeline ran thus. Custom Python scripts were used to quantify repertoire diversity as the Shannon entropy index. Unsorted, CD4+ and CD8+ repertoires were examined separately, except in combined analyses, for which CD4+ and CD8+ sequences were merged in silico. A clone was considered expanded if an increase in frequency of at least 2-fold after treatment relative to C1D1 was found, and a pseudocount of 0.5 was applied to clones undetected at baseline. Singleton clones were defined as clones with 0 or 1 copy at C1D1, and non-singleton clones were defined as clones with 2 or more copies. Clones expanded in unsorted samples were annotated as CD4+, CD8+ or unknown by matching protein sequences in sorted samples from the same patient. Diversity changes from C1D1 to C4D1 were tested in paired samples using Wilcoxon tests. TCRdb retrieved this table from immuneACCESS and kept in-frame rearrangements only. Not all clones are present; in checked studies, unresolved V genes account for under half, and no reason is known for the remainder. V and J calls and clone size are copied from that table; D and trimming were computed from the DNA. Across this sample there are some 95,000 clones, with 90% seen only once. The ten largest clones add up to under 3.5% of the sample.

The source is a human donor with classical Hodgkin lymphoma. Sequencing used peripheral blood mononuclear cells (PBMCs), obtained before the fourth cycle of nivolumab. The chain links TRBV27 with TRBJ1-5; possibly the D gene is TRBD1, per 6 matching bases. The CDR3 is CASSHRGGNQPQHF. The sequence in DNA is TGTGCCAGCAGTCATAGGGGGGGCAATCAGCCCCAGCATTTT.